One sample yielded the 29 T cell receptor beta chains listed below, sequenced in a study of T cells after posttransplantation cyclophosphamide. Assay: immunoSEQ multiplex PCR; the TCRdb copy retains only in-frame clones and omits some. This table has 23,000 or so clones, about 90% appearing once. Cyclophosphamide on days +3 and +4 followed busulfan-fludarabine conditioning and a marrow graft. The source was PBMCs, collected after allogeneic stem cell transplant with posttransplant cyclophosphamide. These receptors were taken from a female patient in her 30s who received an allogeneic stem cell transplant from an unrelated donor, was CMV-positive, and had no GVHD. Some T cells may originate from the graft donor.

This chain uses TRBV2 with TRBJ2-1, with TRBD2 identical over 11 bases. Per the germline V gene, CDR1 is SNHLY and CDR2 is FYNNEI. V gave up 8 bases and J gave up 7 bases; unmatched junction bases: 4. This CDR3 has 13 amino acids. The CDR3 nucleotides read TGTGCCAGCTGTAGCGGGGGGGCGAATGAGCAGTTCTTC. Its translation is CASCSGGANEQFF.

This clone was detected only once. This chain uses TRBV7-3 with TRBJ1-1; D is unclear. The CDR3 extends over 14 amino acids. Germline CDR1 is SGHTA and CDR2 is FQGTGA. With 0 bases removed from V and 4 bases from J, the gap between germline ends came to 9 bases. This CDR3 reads CASSLTPGGTEAFF. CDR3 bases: TGTGCCAGCAGCTTAACCCCCGGAGGCACTGAAGCTTTCTTT.

CDR3 loop: CAWTSPSEQLTYEQYF. As DNA, the CDR3 is TGTGCCTGGACCTCCCCCTCGGAACAGCTAACCTACGAGCAGTACTTC. V and J are TRBV30 and TRBJ2-7; the D is unclear. Germline assignment: CDR1 GTSNPN and CDR2 SVGIG (reference sequence). Trimming cost V 4 bases and J 2 bases, with 21 bases left between them. This CDR3 spans 16 amino acids. Full variable domain (missing parts from reference TRBV30 and TRBJ2-7): SQTIHQWPATLVQPVGSPLSLECTVEGTSNPNLYWYRQAAGRGLQLLFYSVGIGQISSEVPQNLSASRPQDRQFILSSKKLLLSDSGFYLCAWTSPSEQLTYEQYFGPGTRLTVT.

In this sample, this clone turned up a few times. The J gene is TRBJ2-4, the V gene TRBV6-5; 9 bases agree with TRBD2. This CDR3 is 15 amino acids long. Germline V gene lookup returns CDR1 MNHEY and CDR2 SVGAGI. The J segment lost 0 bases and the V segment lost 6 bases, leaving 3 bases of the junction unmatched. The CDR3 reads CASRRTSEAKNIQYF. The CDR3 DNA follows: TGTGCCAGCAGGCGGACTAGCGAAGCCAAAAACATTCAGTACTTC.

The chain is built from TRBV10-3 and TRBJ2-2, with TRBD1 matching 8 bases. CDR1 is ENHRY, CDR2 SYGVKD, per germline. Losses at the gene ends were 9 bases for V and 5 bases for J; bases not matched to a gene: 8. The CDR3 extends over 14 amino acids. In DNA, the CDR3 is TGTGCCATTTTGGACAGGGACGATACCGGGGAGCTGTTTTTT. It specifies CAILDRDDTGELFF.

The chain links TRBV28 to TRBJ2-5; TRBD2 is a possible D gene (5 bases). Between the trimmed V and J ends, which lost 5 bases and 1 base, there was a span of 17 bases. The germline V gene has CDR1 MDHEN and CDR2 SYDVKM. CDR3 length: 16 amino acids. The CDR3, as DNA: TGTGCCAGCAGTCCGACGGTGGGGAGCGGCCAAGAGACCCAGTACTTC. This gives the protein CASSPTVGSGQETQYF.

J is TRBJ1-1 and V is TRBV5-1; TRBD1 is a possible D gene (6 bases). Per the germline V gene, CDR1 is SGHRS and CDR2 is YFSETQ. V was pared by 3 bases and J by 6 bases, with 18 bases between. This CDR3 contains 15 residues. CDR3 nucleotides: TGCGCCAGCAGCTCCACCTTGGGGGGGCTCGCTGAAGCTTTCTTT. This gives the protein CASSSTLGGLAEAFF.

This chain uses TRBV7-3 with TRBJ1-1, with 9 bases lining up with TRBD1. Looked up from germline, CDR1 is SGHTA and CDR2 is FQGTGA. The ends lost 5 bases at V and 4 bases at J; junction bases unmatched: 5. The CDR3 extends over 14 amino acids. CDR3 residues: CASSSDRGSTEAFF. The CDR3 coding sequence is TGTGCCAGCAGCAGTGACAGGGGGAGCACTGAAGCTTTCTTT. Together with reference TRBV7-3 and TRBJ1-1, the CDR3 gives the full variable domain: GAGVSQTPSNKVTEKGKYVELRCDPISGHTALYWYRQSLGQGPEFLIYFQGTGAADDSGLPNDRFFAVRPEGSVSTLKIQRTERGDSAVYLCASSSDRGSTEAFFGQGTRLTVV.

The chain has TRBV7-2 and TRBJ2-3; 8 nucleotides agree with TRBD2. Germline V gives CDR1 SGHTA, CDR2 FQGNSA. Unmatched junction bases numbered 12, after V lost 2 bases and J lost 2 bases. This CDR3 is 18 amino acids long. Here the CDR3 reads CASSLKAGRGANTDTQYF. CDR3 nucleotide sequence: TGTGCCAGCAGCTTAAAAGCGGGGCGGGGGGCCAACACAGATACGCAGTATTTT.

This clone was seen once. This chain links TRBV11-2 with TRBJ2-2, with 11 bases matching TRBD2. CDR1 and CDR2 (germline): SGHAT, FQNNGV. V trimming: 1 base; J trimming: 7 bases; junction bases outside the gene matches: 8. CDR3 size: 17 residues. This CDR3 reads CASSLVSGGASGGELFF. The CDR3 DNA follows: TGTGCCAGCAGCTTAGTTAGCGGGGGGGCCAGTGGCGGGGAGCTGTTTTTT. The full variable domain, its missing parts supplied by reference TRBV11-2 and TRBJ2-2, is EAGVAQSPRYKIIEKRQSVAFWCNPISGHATLYWYQQILGQGPKLLIQFQNNGVVDDSQLPKDRFSAERLKGVDSTLKIQPAKLEDSAVYLCASSLVSGGASGGELFFGEGSRLTVL.

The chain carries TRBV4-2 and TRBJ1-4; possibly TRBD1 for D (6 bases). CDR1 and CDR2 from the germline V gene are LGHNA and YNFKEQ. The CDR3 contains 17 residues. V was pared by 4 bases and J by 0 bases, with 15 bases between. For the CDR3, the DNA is TGTGCCAGCAGCCTCCTTCCGCAGGGGTCAACTAATGAAAAACTGTTTTTT. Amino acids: CASSLLPQGSTNEKLFF.

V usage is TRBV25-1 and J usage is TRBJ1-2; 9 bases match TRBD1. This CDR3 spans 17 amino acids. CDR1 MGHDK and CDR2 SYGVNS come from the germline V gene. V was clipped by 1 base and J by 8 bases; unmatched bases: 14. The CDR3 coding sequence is TGTGCCAGCAGTGAATCGCCCCTAGCACAGGGGGCTCTGGGCTACACCTTC. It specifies CASSESPLAQGALGYTF.

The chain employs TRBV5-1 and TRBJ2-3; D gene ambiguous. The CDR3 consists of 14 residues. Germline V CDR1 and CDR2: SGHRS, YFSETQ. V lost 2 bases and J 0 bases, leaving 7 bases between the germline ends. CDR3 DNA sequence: TGCGCCAGCAGCTTTCCAATCAGCACAGATACGCAGTATTTT. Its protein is CASSFPISTDTQYF. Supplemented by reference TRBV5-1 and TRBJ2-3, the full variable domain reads KAGVTQTPRYLIKTRGQQVTLSCSPISGHRSVSWYQQTPGQGLQFLFEYFSETQRNKGNFPGRFSGRQFSNSRSEMNVSTLELGDSALYLCASSFPISTDTQYFGPGTRLTVL.

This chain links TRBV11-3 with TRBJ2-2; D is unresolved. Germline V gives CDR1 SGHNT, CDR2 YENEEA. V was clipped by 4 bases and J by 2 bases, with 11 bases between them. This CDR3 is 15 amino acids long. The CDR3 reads CASSSRGSNTGELFF. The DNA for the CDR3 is TGTGCCAGCAGCTCCCGAGGATCCAACACCGGGGAGCTGTTTTTT.

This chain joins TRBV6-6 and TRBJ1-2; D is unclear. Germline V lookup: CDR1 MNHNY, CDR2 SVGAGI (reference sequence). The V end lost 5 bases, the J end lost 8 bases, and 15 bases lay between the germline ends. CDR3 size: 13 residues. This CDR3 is CASSQEVGRGYTF. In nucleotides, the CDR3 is TGTGCCAGCAGTCAGGAGGTGGGCAGGGGCTACACCTTC.

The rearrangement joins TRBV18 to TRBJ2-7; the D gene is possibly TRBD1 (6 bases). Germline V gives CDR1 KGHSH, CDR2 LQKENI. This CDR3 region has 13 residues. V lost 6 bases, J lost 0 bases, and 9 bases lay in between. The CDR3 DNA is TGTGCCAGCTCTCGACAGGACTCCTACGAGCAGTACTTC. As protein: CASSRQDSYEQYF.

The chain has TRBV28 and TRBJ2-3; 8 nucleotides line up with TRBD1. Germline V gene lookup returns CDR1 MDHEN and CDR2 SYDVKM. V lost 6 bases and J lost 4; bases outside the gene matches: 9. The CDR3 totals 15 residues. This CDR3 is CASSHRTGPADTQYF. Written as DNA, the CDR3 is TGTGCCAGCAGCCATCGGACAGGGCCGGCAGATACGCAGTATTTT.

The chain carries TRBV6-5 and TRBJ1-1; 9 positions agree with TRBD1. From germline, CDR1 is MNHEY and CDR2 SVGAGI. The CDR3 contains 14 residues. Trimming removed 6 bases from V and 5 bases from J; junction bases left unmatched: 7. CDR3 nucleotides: TGTGCCAGCAGAGTCGACAGGGGGAGAACTGAAGCTTTCTTT. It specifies CASRVDRGRTEAFF.

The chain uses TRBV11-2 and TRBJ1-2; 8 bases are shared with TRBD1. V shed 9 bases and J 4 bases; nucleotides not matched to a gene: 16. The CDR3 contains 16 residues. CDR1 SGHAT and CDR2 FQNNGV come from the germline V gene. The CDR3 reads CASFGSRRGRPYGYTF. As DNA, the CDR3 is TGTGCCAGTTTTGGATCCCGCAGGGGGCGCCCCTATGGCTACACCTTC.

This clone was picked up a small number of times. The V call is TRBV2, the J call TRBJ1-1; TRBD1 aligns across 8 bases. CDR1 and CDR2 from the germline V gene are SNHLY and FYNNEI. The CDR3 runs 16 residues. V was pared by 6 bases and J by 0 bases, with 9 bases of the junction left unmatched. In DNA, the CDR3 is TGTGCCAGCAGCCCGGACAGGGCCGCCTTGAACACTGAAGCTTTCTTT. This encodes CASSPDRAALNTEAFF.

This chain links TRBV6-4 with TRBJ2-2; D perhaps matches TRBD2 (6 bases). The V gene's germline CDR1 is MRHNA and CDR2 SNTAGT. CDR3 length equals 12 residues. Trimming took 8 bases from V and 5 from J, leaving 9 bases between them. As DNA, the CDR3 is TGTGCCAGCCGAGGGAGGACCGGGGAGCTGTTTTTT. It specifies CASRGRTGELFF.

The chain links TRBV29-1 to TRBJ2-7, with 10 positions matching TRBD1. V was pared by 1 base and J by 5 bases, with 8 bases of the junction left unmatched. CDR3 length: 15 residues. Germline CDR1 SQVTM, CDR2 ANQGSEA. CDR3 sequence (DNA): TGCAGCGTTGAAGCCAGACAGGGGGCTTGGGACGAGCAGTACTTC. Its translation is CSVEARQGAWDEQYF.

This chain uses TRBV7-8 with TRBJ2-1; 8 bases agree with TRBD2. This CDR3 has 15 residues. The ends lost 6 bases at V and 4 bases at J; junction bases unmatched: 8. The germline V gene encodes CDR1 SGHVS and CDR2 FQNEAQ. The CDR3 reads CASSHRLARYNEQFF. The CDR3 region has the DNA TGTGCCAGCAGTCACCGACTAGCGCGGTACAATGAGCAGTTCTTC.

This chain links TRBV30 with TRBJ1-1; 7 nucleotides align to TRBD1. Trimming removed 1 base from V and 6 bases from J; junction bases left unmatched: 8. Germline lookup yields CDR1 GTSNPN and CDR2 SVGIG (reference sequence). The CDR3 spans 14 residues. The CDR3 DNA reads TGTGCCTGGAGTGCCGTTCGACAGGGCCCTGAAGCTTTCTTT. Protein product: CAWSAVRQGPEAFF.

CDR3 in amino acids: CASSFNRGNYGYTF. In DNA form, the CDR3 reads TGTGCCAGCAGTTTTAATCGGGGGAACTATGGCTACACCTTC. J is TRBJ1-2 and V is TRBV27; maybe TRBD1 (5 bases). This CDR3 comprises 14 residues. With 3 bases removed from V and 2 bases from J, the gap between germline ends came to 10 bases. Germline V gives CDR1 MNHEY, CDR2 SMNVEV (reference sequence).

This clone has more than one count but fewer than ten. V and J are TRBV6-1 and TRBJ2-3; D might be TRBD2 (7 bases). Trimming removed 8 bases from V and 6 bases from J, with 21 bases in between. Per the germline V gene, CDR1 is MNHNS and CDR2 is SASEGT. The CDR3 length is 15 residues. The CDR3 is CASPSNRGAGDTQYF. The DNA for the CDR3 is TGTGCCAGCCCGTCGAACCGGGGGGCGGGGGATACGCAGTATTTT.

The chain's CDR3 is CASSWGGQAYEQYF. The CDR3 DNA follows: TGTGCCAGCAGCTGGGGAGGACAGGCCTACGAGCAGTACTTC. The rearrangement links TRBV5-6 to TRBJ2-7, with D possibly matching TRBD1 (7 bases). Between the trimmed V and J ends, which lost 3 bases and 2 bases, there was a span of 12 bases. The CDR3 covers 14 residues. The germline V gene encodes CDR1 SGHDT and CDR2 YYEEEE.

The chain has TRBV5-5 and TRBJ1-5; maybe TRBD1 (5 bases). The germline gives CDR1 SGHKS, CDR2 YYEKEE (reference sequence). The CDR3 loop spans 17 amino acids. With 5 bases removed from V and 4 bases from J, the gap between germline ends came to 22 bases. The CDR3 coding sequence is TGTGCCAGCAGTCTACGTCCCAGGGACTGGGAGAATCAGCCCCAGCATTTT. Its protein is CASSLRPRDWENQPQHF.

The CDR3: CASSLAWDIQETQYF. CDR3 nucleotide sequence: TGTGCCAGCAGCTTGGCCTGGGACATCCAAGAGACCCAGTACTTC. The gene calls are TRBV5-6 and TRBJ2-5, with TRBD1 as a possible D gene (6 bases). Trimming took 0 bases from V and 1 from J, leaving 10 bases between them. The CDR3 covers 15 residues. The germline gives CDR1 SGHDT, CDR2 YYEEEE. Combining the CDR3 with reference TRBV5-6 and TRBJ2-5 gives the whole variable domain DAGVTQSPTHLIKTRGQQVTLRCSPKSGHDTVSWYQQALGQGPQFIFQYYEEEERQRGNFPDRFSGHQFPNYSSELNVNALLLGDSALYLCASSLAWDIQETQYFGPGTRLLVL.